These 25 T cell receptor beta chains came from one sample sequenced in a study of vaccination effects on CD4 cells after COVID-19. No antigen has been assigned to these receptors. Sequencing in the ViraFEST assay came after antigen-specific CD4+ T cells had been expanded with viral peptide pools, which were used to stimulate PBMC. The culture ran for around 10 days before CD4+ T cells were isolated. Nucleocapsid antibody tests were negative, and the vaccine recipients had no prior SARS-CoV-2 infection. Produced via immunoSEQ multiplex PCR; TCRdb's table is partial and in-frame only. This table holds about 63,000 clones, roughly 80% found once. This specimen was CD4+ T cells from PBMCs cultured with HCoV-OC43 spike peptides, taken before COVID-19 vaccination. Subset denoted: HCoV-OC43 spike overlapping peptide pool stimulation. Receptor source: a human donor who received a COVID-19 vaccine.

V is TRBV5-1 and J is TRBJ1-1; tentative D call: TRBD1 (6 bases). The germline V gene encodes CDR1 SGHRS and CDR2 YFSETQ. This CDR3 region has 13 residues. The V gene lost 8 bases and the J gene lost 1 base, with 12 bases spanning the gap. CDR3 residues: CASRQDSNTEAFF. DNA for the CDR3: TGCGCCAGTCGACAGGATTCGAACACTGAAGCTTTCTTT.

This chain links TRBV2 with TRBJ1-1, with D possibly being TRBD1 (5 bases). Trimming removed 4 bases at V and 1 base at J, with 13 bases between. Germline V lookup: CDR1 SNHLY, CDR2 FYNNEI. The CDR3 runs to 15 residues. CDR3 protein: CASSVAGHQNTEAFF. The DNA for the CDR3 is TGTGCCAGCAGTGTAGCCGGACACCAGAACACTGAAGCTTTCTTT.

This clone appeared a few times. The rearrangement uses TRBV6-2 or TRBV6-3 and TRBJ1-1; TRBD1 aligns across 10 bases. Germline V gives CDR1 MNHEY, CDR2 SVGEGT. V lost 4 bases and J lost 5; bases outside the gene matches: 7. The CDR3 consists of 15 residues. DNA of the CDR3: TGTGCCAGCAGTTTCCGGGACAGGGGTTGGACTGAAGCTTTCTTT. Translation gives CASSFRDRGWTEAFF.

Only a few counts were recorded for this clone. The CDR3 DNA is TGTGCCAGCTCACCCCTCCGGGCAGGGACTAACACTGAAGCTTTCTTT. This codes for CASSPLRAGTNTEAFF. This chain uses TRBV18 with TRBJ1-1; D is perhaps TRBD1 (5 bases). V was pared by 3 bases and J by 2 bases, with 16 bases between. This CDR3 spans 16 amino acids. In germline, CDR1 is KGHSH, CDR2 LQKENI.

This chain joins TRBV4-2 and TRBJ2-1; TRBD2 might be the D (5 bases). From germline, CDR1 is LGHNA and CDR2 YNFKEQ. The CDR3 loop spans 17 amino acids. The V and J ends lost 0 bases and 9 bases respectively, with 21 bases between them. The CDR3 DNA is TGTGCCAGCAGCCAAGATCGCCCGCCCGGGGAGATTGGTGAGCAGTTCTTC. It specifies CASSQDRPPGEIGEQFF.

In this sample, this clone turned up once. The CDR3 nucleotides are TGTGCCAGCAGCGTAGCGGGGGGGACCTACAATGAGCAGTTCTTC. It encodes CASSVAGGTYNEQFF. The chain has TRBV9 and TRBJ2-1; TRBD2 aligns across 8 bases. Germline CDR1 and CDR2: SGDLS and YYNGEE. With V trimmed by 0 bases and J by 2 bases, 1 base remained unmatched. CDR3 length: 15 residues.

The rearrangement links TRBV5-4 to TRBJ1-2; D might be TRBD1 (6 bases). This CDR3 spans 15 amino acids. Trimming removed 2 bases at V and 3 bases at J, with 14 bases between. From germline, CDR1 is SGHNT and CDR2 YYREEE (reference sequence). The CDR3 loop reads CASSFGGRTDYGYTF. CDR3 bases: TGTGCCAGCAGCTTTGGGGGTCGGACAGACTATGGCTACACCTTC.

This chain uses TRBV6-5 with TRBJ2-1, with 9 nucleotides matching TRBD1. The CDR3 contains 15 residues. Germline values: CDR1 MNHEY, CDR2 SVGAGI. The J segment lost 8 bases and the V segment lost 4 bases, leaving 9 bases of the junction unmatched. The CDR3 protein is CASSSGQGRFHEQFF. The CDR3 DNA sequence: TGTGCCAGCAGTTCGGGACAGGGCCGGTTCCATGAGCAGTTCTTC.

The chain has TRBV11-2 and TRBJ2-3; D not certain. The CDR3 consists of 14 residues. Germline values: CDR1 SGHAT, CDR2 FQNNGV. With 0 bases removed from V and 9 bases from J, the gap between germline ends came to 13 bases. CDR3 DNA: TGTGCCAGCAGCTTAGAGTCCCCCCTCGCGACGCAGTATTTT. This codes for CASSLESPLATQYF.

The V call is TRBV3-1 (or the pseudogene TRBV3-2), the J call TRBJ1-6; weak D call: TRBD1 (5 bases). Trimming pared 6 bases from V and 7 bases from J, leaving 13 bases between. CDR1 and CDR2 from the germline V gene are LGHDT and YNNKEL (reference sequence). CDR3 length: 14 amino acids. The CDR3 region has the DNA TGTGCCAGCAGTGCCGGGACTAAAAATTCACCCCTCCACTTT. Translating gives CASSAGTKNSPLHF.

This clone was counted only a few times. The chain employs TRBV7-9 and TRBJ1-1; possible D gene TRBD1, 5 bases. Per germline, CDR1 SEHNR and CDR2 FQNEAQ (reference sequence). The CDR3 is 13 residues long. Trimming took 4 bases from V and 2 from J, leaving 8 bases between them. Written as DNA, the CDR3 is TGTGCCAGCAGCTATGACAGAAACACTGAAGCTTTCTTT. Amino acids: CASSYDRNTEAFF.

This chain joins TRBV18 and TRBJ1-4; 9 bases agree with TRBD1. This CDR3 region has 16 residues. CDR1 is KGHSH, CDR2 LQKENI, per germline. V lost 0 bases, J lost 8 bases, and 7 bases stayed unmatched. DNA for the CDR3: TGTGCCAGCTCACCACCTGGACAGGGGCCAAGGGAAAAACTGTTTTTT. It translates to CASSPPGQGPREKLFF.

The rearrangement uses TRBV19 and TRBJ1-2, with TRBD1 as a possible D gene (5 bases). The germline V gene encodes CDR1 LNHDA and CDR2 SQIVND (reference sequence). CDR3 length equals 14 residues. V was cut by 4 bases and J by 3 bases, with 12 bases left in between. The CDR3 is CASSTTQGYYGYTF. The CDR3 DNA reads TGTGCCAGTAGTACCACTCAGGGTTACTATGGCTACACCTTC. Together with reference TRBV19 and TRBJ1-2, the CDR3 gives the full variable domain: DGGITQSPKYLFRKEGQNVTLSCEQNLNHDAMYWYRQDPGQGLRLIYYSQIVNDFQKGDIAEGYSVSREKKESFPLTVTSAQKNPTAFYLCASSTTQGYYGYTFGSGTRLTVV.

The V and J genes are TRBV6-4 and TRBJ2-6; 7 positions match TRBD1. Trimming took 6 bases from V and 2 from J; bases not matched to a gene: 7. The germline CDR1 and CDR2 sequences are MRHNA and SNTAGT. The CDR3 is 16 amino acids. CDR3 DNA: TGTGCCAGCAGAGAAAACAGGGGTGCTGGGGCCAACGTCCTGACTTTC. Encoded protein: CASRENRGAGANVLTF.

The DNA for the CDR3 is TGTGCCAGCAGCTTGGTATCTGAAGCTTTCTTT. Residues: CASSLVSEAFF. This chain uses TRBV5-6 with TRBJ1-1; no clear D gene. The CDR3 consists of 11 residues. V lost 0 bases and J lost 6, with 3 bases in between. Germline loops: CDR1 SGHDT, CDR2 YYEEEE.

This clone was found a few times. V usage is TRBV10-3 and J usage is TRBJ2-5; 13 bases agree with TRBD2. This CDR3 has 15 amino acids. Germline V gene data show CDR1 as ENHRY and CDR2 as SYGVKD. V dropped 3 bases and J dropped 5; count of bases not matched to a gene: 3. CDR3 region: CAISEGLAGAETQYF. In nucleotides, the CDR3 is TGTGCCATCAGTGAAGGACTAGCGGGGGCGGAGACCCAGTACTTC.

The V gene is TRBV5-8, the J gene TRBJ2-4; 9 bases fit TRBD1. Losses at the gene ends were 5 bases for V and 0 bases for J; bases not matched to a gene: 6. The germline gives CDR1 SGHTS, CDR2 YDEGEE. The CDR3 has 16 amino acids. CDR3 loop: CASRLGQGLAKNIQYF. The CDR3 region has the DNA TGTGCCAGCAGACTGGGACAGGGTCTAGCCAAAAACATTCAGTACTTC.

The chain has TRBV7-9 and TRBJ1-1; 8 bases map to TRBD1. The germline V gene encodes CDR1 SEHNR and CDR2 FQNEAQ (reference sequence). The CDR3 is 15 residues long. The ends lost 5 bases at V and 2 bases at J; junction bases unmatched: 7. This CDR3 is CASSPDRGGNTEAFF. As DNA, the CDR3 is TGTGCCAGCAGCCCCGACAGGGGAGGAAACACTGAAGCTTTCTTT.

As for this clone: One junction end does not reproduce the germline sequence, and a read error may be involved. V is TRBV6-5 and J is TRBJ1-1; D not resolved. Germline V lookup: CDR1 MNHEY, CDR2 SVGAGI. This CDR3 has 16 amino acids. The CDR3 protein is CANSYSGLGGSTEAFF. The CDR3 bases are TGTGCCAACAGTTACTCGGGGTTGGGCGGGTCCACTGAAGCTTTCTTT.

V gene TRBV28 combines with J gene TRBJ1-1; the D is unclear. This CDR3 has 13 residues. Looked up from germline, CDR1 is MDHEN and CDR2 is SYDVKM. V was cut by 5 bases and J by 6 bases, with 13 bases left in between. CDR3 residues: CASSTPGRAEAFF. The CDR3 DNA sequence: TGTGCCAGCAGTACGCCCGGGAGGGCTGAAGCTTTCTTT.

The chain employs TRBV7-9 and TRBJ2-7; 12 bases agree with TRBD1. CDR3 size: 16 residues. Germline V gene sequence: CDR1 SEHNR, CDR2 FQNEAQ (reference sequence). The junction had 4 bases not matched to a gene; V was cut back by 3 bases and J by 1 base. The CDR3 region is CASSFGTGGASYEQYV. The CDR3 DNA is TGTGCCAGCAGCTTTGGGACAGGGGGCGCATCCTACGAGCAGTACGTC.

This chain links TRBV9 with TRBJ2-5; the D gene is possibly TRBD2 (5 bases). Germline V gene sequence: CDR1 SGDLS, CDR2 YYNGEE. The CDR3 covers 11 residues. V lost 3 bases and J 7 bases, leaving 7 bases between the germline ends. The CDR3 nucleotides are TGTGCCAGCAGCGAGGCGGGGACCCAGTACTTC. Translated, it gives CASSEAGTQYF.

The chain combines TRBV6-6 with TRBJ1-1; D perhaps matches TRBD1 (5 bases). The CDR3 is 14 residues long. CDR1 and CDR2 from the germline V gene are MNHNY and SVGAGI (reference sequence). V lost 2 bases and J 4 bases, leaving 11 bases between the germline ends. CDR3 protein: CASSYQGGSTEAFF. CDR3 sequence (DNA): TGTGCCAGCAGTTACCAGGGAGGGTCCACTGAAGCTTTCTTT.

This clone turned up a few times. CDR3 nucleotides: TGTGCCAGCTCACCAAGCACAGATACGCAGTATTTT. Amino acids: CASSPSTDTQYF. The gene calls are TRBV18 and TRBJ2-3; no clear D gene. Trimming took 2 bases from V and 0 from J, leaving 0 bases between them. Germline loops: CDR1 KGHSH, CDR2 LQKENI. The length of the CDR3 is 12 residues.

The genes are TRBV5-1 and TRBJ1-2; 8 bases fit TRBD1. The germline V gene encodes CDR1 SGHRS and CDR2 YFSETQ. Unmatched junction bases numbered 6, after V lost 1 base and J lost 4 bases. This CDR3 is built from 15 residues. The CDR3 DNA sequence: TGCGCCAGCAGCTTGAGGCAGGGGGCTGGCTATGGCTACACCTTC. Its translation: CASSLRQGAGYGYTF.